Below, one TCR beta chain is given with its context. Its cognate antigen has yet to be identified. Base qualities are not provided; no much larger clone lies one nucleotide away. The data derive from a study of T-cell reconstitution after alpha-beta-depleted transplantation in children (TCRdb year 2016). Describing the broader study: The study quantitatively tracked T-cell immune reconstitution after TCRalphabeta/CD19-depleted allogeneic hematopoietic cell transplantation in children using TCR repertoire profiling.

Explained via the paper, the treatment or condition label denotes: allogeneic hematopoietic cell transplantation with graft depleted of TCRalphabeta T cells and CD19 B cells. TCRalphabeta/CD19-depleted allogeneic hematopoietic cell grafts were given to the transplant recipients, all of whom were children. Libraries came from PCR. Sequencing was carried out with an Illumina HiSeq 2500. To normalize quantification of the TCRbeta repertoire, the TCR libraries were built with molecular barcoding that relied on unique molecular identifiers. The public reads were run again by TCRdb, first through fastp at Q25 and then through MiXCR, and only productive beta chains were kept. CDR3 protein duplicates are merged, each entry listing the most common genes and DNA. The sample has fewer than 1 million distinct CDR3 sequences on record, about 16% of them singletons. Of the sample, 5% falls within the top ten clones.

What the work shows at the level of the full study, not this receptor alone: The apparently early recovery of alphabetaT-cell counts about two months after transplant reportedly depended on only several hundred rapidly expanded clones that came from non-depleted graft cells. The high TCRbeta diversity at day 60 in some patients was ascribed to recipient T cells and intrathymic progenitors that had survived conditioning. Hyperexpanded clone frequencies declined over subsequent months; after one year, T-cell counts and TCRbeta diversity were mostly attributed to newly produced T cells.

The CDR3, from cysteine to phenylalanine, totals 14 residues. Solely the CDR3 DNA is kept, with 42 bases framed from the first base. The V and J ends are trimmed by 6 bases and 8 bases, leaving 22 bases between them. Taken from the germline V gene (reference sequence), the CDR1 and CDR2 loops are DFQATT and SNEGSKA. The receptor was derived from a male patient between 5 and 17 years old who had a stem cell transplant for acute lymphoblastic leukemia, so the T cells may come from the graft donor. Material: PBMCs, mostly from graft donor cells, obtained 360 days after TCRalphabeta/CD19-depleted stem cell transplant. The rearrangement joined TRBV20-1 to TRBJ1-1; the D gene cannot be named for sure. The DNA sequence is TGCAGTGCCCCAAATCCCTCTGAACTGAGAGAAGCTTTCTTT. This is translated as CSAPNPSELREAFF.